This T cell receptor (beta chain) was sequenced in a study of Ad26.COV2.S vaccination and SARS-CoV-2 variants. Study in general: Participant was drawn from the COV1001 Ad26.COV2.S trial arm.

The repertoire was sequenced with immunoSEQ multiplex PCR; TCRdb's copy has only in-frame clones and lacks some. The data contain 400,000 to 450,000 clones, 90% of them singletons. Treatment specified: some 19 received Ad26.COV2.S at low or high dose, single or two shots; roughly five received placebo; per-sample allocation not given. Each sample was drawn 63 days after the first injection (of vaccine or placebo). In regard to this clone: Its antigen is not identified.

Deletions cut 2 bases from V and 11 bases from J, with 10 bases between. The CDR3 is 12 residues long. Germline lookup yields CDR1 MNHEY and CDR2 SVGEGT. General observations from the study: Recipients given vaccine exceeded placebo recipients in spike-specific TCR breadth. Vaccinated and placebo-treated recipients had similar non-spike TCR breadth. Responses of T cells in total may have been underestimated by the TCR breadth and depth analyses.

Sequenced here: peripheral blood, sampled in a trial of Ad26.COV2.S vaccine versus placebo. V is TRBV6-2 or TRBV6-3 and J is TRBJ1-5; D remains ambiguous. This TCR came from a person aged 18-60 years who received the Ad26.COV2.S COVID-19 vaccine or a placebo. This chain's CDR3 is CASSYPDRSQHF. Written as DNA, the CDR3 is TGTGCCAGCAGTTACCCCGACCGTTCCCAGCATTTT.